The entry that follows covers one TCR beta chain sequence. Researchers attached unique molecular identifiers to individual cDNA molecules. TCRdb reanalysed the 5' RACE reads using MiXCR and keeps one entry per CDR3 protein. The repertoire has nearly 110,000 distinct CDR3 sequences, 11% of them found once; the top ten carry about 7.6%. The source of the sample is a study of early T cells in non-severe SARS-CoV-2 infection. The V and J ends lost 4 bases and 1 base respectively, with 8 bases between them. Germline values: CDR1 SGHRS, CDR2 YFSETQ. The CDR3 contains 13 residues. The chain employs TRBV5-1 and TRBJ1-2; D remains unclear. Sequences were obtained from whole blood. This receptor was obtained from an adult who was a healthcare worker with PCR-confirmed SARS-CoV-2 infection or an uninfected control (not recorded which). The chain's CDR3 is CASSQEGNYGYTF. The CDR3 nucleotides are TGCGCCAGCAGCCAGGAGGGTAACTATGGCTACACCTTC.